Below are 23 T cell receptor beta chains sequenced from a single sample in a study of T cells in tuberculosis. Here immunoSEQ multiplex PCR was the method, and the copy in TCRdb shows in-frame clones only, minus some. The table records under 50,000 clones, about 96% of them present only once. Sequences were obtained from PBMCs. These receptor sequences come from a donor between 10 and 29 years old with latent tuberculosis or without tuberculosis infection.

The chain combines TRBV6-6 with TRBJ2-1; the match to TRBD1 covers 8 bases. Looked up from germline, CDR1 is MNHNY and CDR2 is SVGAGI (reference sequence). The CDR3 covers 13 residues. After removal of 7 bases from V and 15 bases from J, the junction contained 14 bases not matched to a gene. The CDR3 protein is CASIHRPDREGFF. CDR3 nucleotide sequence: TGTGCCAGCATCCACCGCCCGGACAGGGAAGGGTTCTTC.

The chain is built from TRBV28 and TRBJ2-3; 8 bases fit TRBD2. J lost 6 bases, V lost 5 bases, and 10 bases had no gene match. CDR1 is MDHEN and CDR2 is SYDVKM in the germline V gene. This CDR3 comprises 15 residues. CDR3 in amino acids: CASSLSGGLRDTQYF. The CDR3 region has the DNA TGTGCCAGCAGTCTATCGGGGGGGCTGCGGGATACGCAGTATTTT.

The J gene is TRBJ1-4, the V gene TRBV7-2; 8 nucleotides line up with TRBD1. Germline assignment: CDR1 SGHTA and CDR2 FQGNSA. V lost 2 bases, J lost 5 bases, and 4 bases stayed unmatched. This CDR3 is 15 amino acids long. The CDR3 sequence is CASSLRQGLNEKLFF. In nucleotides, the CDR3 is TGTGCCAGCAGCTTACGACAGGGGCTAAATGAAAAACTGTTTTTT.

This chain connects TRBV18 to TRBJ1-1; D perhaps matches TRBD1 (6 bases). Germline V CDR1 and CDR2: KGHSH, LQKENI. The CDR3 covers 14 residues. V dropped 3 bases and J dropped 1 base, with 9 bases sitting between them. In DNA, the CDR3 is TGTGCCAGCTCACCCTCACAGGGGAACACTGAAGCTTTCTTT. Translated, it gives CASSPSQGNTEAFF.

The V call is TRBV5-1, the J call TRBJ2-2; D is ambiguous. V was pared by 0 bases and J by 4 bases, with 7 bases between. This CDR3 is 14 amino acids long. CDR1 is SGHRS and CDR2 is YFSETQ in the germline V gene. This CDR3 reads CASSLVGSTGELFF. The DNA of the CDR3 is TGCGCCAGCAGCTTGGTTGGCAGCACCGGGGAGCTGTTTTTT.

The chain employs TRBV5-6 and TRBJ1-5, with D possibly matching TRBD1 (6 bases). Germline CDR1 reads SGHDT; CDR2 reads YYEEEE. V lost 2 bases and J lost 6, with 15 bases in between. CDR3 length equals 15 residues. The CDR3 loop is CASSFRGAAGQPQHF. The CDR3 DNA sequence: TGTGCCAGCAGCTTCCGGGGGGCAGCAGGTCAGCCCCAGCATTTT.

This chain uses TRBV5-1 with TRBJ1-2; D perhaps matches TRBD1 (5 bases). The CDR3 is made up of 14 amino acids. With 0 bases removed from V and 5 bases from J, the gap between germline ends came to 11 bases. Germline V gene lookup returns CDR1 SGHRS and CDR2 YFSETQ. The CDR3 DNA sequence: TGCGCCAGCAGCTTGGGCAGGGATCTTTATGGCTACACCTTC. It is translated as CASSLGRDLYGYTF.

The chain couples TRBV19 to TRBJ1-2, with D maybe TRBD1 (5 bases). CDR3 length: 14 residues. From germline, CDR1 is LNHDA and CDR2 SQIVND (reference sequence). V dropped 5 bases and J dropped 2 bases, with 12 bases sitting between them. As DNA, the CDR3 is TGTGCCAGTAGTTCCGGTGCAGGGAACTATGGCTACACCTTC. Amino acids: CASSSGAGNYGYTF. Together with reference TRBV19 and TRBJ1-2, the CDR3 gives the full variable domain: DGGITQSPKYLFRKEGQNVTLSCEQNLNHDAMYWYRQDPGQGLRLIYYSQIVNDFQKGDIAEGYSVSREKKESFPLTVTSAQKNPTAFYLCASSSGAGNYGYTFGSGTRLTVV.

This rearrangement joins TRBV11-2 to TRBJ1-1, with TRBD1 matching over 8 bases. In germline, CDR1 is SGHAT, CDR2 FQNNGV. The CDR3 loop spans 15 amino acids. Trimming removed 5 bases from V and 2 bases from J; junction bases left unmatched: 7. The CDR3 protein is CASSPTQGANTEAFF. CDR3 sequence (DNA): TGTGCCAGCAGCCCAACCCAGGGGGCCAACACTGAAGCTTTCTTT.

The chain links TRBV6-5 to TRBJ2-5, with a weak D call TRBD1 (5 bases). From germline, CDR1 is MNHEY and CDR2 SVGAGI. With 0 bases removed from V and 2 bases from J, the gap between germline ends came to 7 bases. The CDR3 sequence is 14 residues long. CDR3 residues: CASSYSDRQETQYF. The CDR3 nucleotides read TGTGCCAGCAGTTACTCCGACAGACAAGAGACCCAGTACTTC.

The V call is TRBV30, the J call TRBJ1-6; D is unclear. The CDR3 has 14 residues. Trimming took off 0 bases at V and 7 bases at J, with 10 bases between the two ends. Germline-derived CDR1 and CDR2 are GTSNPN and SVGIG (reference sequence). The chain's CDR3 is CAWSVTHGNSPLHF. The DNA of the CDR3 is TGTGCCTGGAGTGTCACACACGGGAATTCACCCCTCCACTTT.

This clone has a single count. The V gene is TRBV5-1, the J gene TRBJ1-1, with D hard to call. Trimming left V 4 bases short and J 0 bases short, with 7 bases between. The CDR3 contains 13 residues. Per the germline V gene, CDR1 is SGHRS and CDR2 is YFSETQ. Here the CDR3 DNA reads TGCGCCAGCAGCCGTATCGTGAACACTGAAGCTTTCTTT. Its protein product is CASSRIVNTEAFF.

This clone was recorded only once. The genes are TRBV5-1 and TRBJ1-5; 12 nucleotides agree with TRBD1. This CDR3 contains 18 residues. Trimming cost V 2 bases and J 4 bases; bases outside gene matches: 10. Germline CDR1 and CDR2: SGHRS and YFSETQ. This CDR3 is CASSFPRDRGLWNQPQHF. The CDR3, as DNA: TGCGCCAGCAGCTTTCCACGGGACAGGGGGCTTTGGAATCAGCCCCAGCATTTT.

The V and J genes are TRBV6-5 and TRBJ1-2, with a tentative D call TRBD1 (6 bases). The CDR3 is made up of 14 amino acids. The germline gives CDR1 MNHEY, CDR2 SVGAGI. Trimming pared 6 bases from V and 1 base from J, leaving 12 bases between. DNA of the CDR3: TGTGCCAGCAGCCCGACAGGATTTAACTATGGCTACACCTTC. Amino acids: CASSPTGFNYGYTF.

CDR3 in DNA: TGTGCCAGCAGCTTAGCGCGCCCGGGCACAGATACGCAGTATTTT. Its protein product is CASSLARPGTDTQYF. This rearrangement joins TRBV7-2 to TRBJ2-3; D not certain. Germline V gene data show CDR1 as SGHTA and CDR2 as FQGNSA. Between the trimmed V and J ends, which lost 0 bases and 1 base, there was a span of 8 bases. There are 15 residues in the CDR3.

This sequence joins TRBV25-1 and TRBJ2-7, with D possibly being TRBD2 (5 bases). The CDR3 runs 15 residues. The V gene lost 8 bases and the J gene lost 4 bases, with 21 bases spanning the gap. Germline CDR1 and CDR2: MGHDK and SYGVNS. The CDR3 nucleotides read TGTGCCAGCCAAACCACCGGCCTGGACTCGTACGAGCAGTACTTC. Protein product: CASQTTGLDSYEQYF.

The V and J genes are TRBV14 and TRBJ2-7; no definite D call. Looked up from germline, CDR1 is SGHDN and CDR2 is FVKESK. The CDR3 covers 13 residues. Trimming stripped 2 bases from V and 3 bases from J, with 8 bases between. The CDR3 reads CASSQSRVYEQYF. CDR3 coding DNA: TGTGCCAGCAGCCAATCACGGGTCTACGAGCAGTACTTC.

This clone was detected only a few times. The chain uses TRBV5-1 and TRBJ1-1, with 11 bases that match TRBD1. The CDR3 spans 17 residues. Losses at the gene ends were 2 bases for V and 1 base for J; bases not matched to a gene: 7. Germline-derived CDR1 and CDR2 are SGHRS and YFSETQ. As DNA, the CDR3 is TGCGCCAGCAGCTTAGGCGGGACAGGGGGATCGAACACTGAAGCTTTCTTT. Translated: CASSLGGTGGSNTEAFF.

This chain connects TRBV28 to TRBJ2-7; 7 bases line up with TRBD1. V dropped 7 bases and J dropped 4; count of bases not matched to a gene: 13. The CDR3 length is 15 residues. Germline V gene data show CDR1 as MDHEN and CDR2 as SYDVKM. CDR3: CASTTGQAGAYEQYF. The CDR3 DNA is TGTGCCAGCACCACAGGACAGGCCGGGGCTTACGAGCAGTACTTC. The full variable domain, completed using reference TRBV28 and TRBJ2-7, is DVKVTQSSRYLVKRTGEKVFLECVQDMDHENMFWYRQDPGLGLRLIYFSYDVKMKEKGDIPEGYSVSREKKERFSLILESASTNQTSMYLCASTTGQAGAYEQYFGPGTRLTVT.

This rearrangement joins TRBV25-1 to TRBJ1-4; the D gene is possibly TRBD1 (5 bases). From germline, CDR1 is MGHDK and CDR2 SYGVNS. Deletions cut 6 bases from V and 4 bases from J, with 15 bases between. This CDR3 contains 15 residues. The CDR3 DNA reads TGTGCCAGCAGCTCCCAGGGAACTGGTAATGAAAAACTGTTTTTT. Translating it yields CASSSQGTGNEKLFF.

The chain employs TRBV7-3 and TRBJ1-6; 7 bases align to TRBD1. The CDR3 has 16 residues. CDR1 is SGHTA and CDR2 is FQGTGA in the germline V gene. After removal of 5 bases from V and 5 bases from J, the junction contained 9 bases not matched to a gene. The CDR3 sequence is CASSMYRGLDNSPLHF. The CDR3 DNA reads as TGTGCCAGCAGCATGTACAGGGGTCTAGATAATTCACCCCTCCACTTT.

V gene TRBV5-8 combines with J gene TRBJ1-2; possible D gene TRBD1, 5 bases. With 1 base removed from V and 5 bases from J, the gap between germline ends came to 12 bases. The CDR3 runs to 14 residues. The germline V gene has CDR1 SGHTS and CDR2 YDEGEE. For the CDR3, the DNA is TGTGCCAGCAGCTTGACAGGAACAGGTTATGGCTACACCTTC. This sequence encodes CASSLTGTGYGYTF.

This clone was found once. The genes are TRBV7-3 and TRBJ1-1, with 7 bases fitting TRBD1. The trim removed 5 bases at V and 8 bases at J, leaving 5 bases unmatched. The CDR3 runs to 12 residues. Per germline, CDR1 SGHTA and CDR2 FQGTGA. The CDR3 DNA is TGTGCCAGCAGCCCAGGGGGAGGAGAAGCTTTCTTT. Amino acid sequence: CASSPGGGEAFF.